These T cell receptor beta chains were read from a single sample in a study of OX40 agonist ivuxolimab in advanced cancers. Only in-frame clones appear in the TCRdb table, and some are missing; sequencing was by immunoSEQ multiplex PCR. The sample lists about 90,000 clones; around 83% were seen once. Sample: CD4+ or CD8+ T cells sorted from blood, taken in a trial of the OX40 agonist ivuxolimab. The receptors originated from an adult with an advanced solid tumor such as melanoma, head and neck, liver or kidney cancer. The CDR3 runs from the conserved cysteine through the conserved F or W. The order of the fields is clone size, D gene, J gene, V gene, CDR3 protein, CDR3 DNA. D genes are given only for firm matches. Clone sizes are given selectively: once, few, many, or a class where the clone is expanded.

once | NA | TRBJ2-3 | TRBV5-1 | CASSLGDTQYF | TGCGCCAGCAGCTTGGGCGATACGCAGTATTTT
NA | TRBD1 | TRBJ1-4 | TRBV5-4 | CASSLRTGGDEKLFF | TGTGCCAGCAGCTTGAGGACAGGGGGCGATGAAAAACTGTTTTTT
NA | NA | TRBJ1-5 | TRBV7-9 | CASSSTDQPQHF | TGTGCCAGCAGCTCGACGGATCAGCCCCAGCATTTT
NA | TRBD1 | TRBJ1-2 | TRBV19 | CASNHPGQGGNYGYTF | TGTGCCAGTAATCACCCTGGACAGGGTGGCAACTATGGCTACACCTTC
NA | NA | TRBJ1-3 | TRBV6-5 | CASGAGAGNTIYF | TGTGCCAGCGGGGCAGGGGCTGGAAACACCATATATTTT
NA | NA | TRBJ1-3 | TRBV10-2 | CASSERNTIYF | TGCGCCAGCAGTGAACGAAACACCATATATTTT
NA | TRBD2 | TRBJ2-1 | TRBV7-3 | CASSPRLAARYNEQFF | TGTGCCAGCAGCCCTCGACTAGCGGCGAGATACAATGAGCAGTTCTTC
once | NA | TRBJ2-5 | TRBV9 | CASSVRLGETQYF | TGTGCCAGCAGCGTAAGGCTAGGAGAGACCCAGTACTTC
NA | NA | TRBJ2-7 | TRBV7-2 | CASSLVLTYEQYF | TGTGCCAGCAGCTTAGTACTTACCTACGAGCAGTACTTC
once | TRBD2 | TRBJ2-7 | TRBV5-4 | CASSLGTSGSYEQYF | TGTGCCAGCAGCTTGGGGACTAGCGGGAGCTACGAGCAGTACTTC
NA | NA | TRBJ2-5 | TRBV7-8 | CASSSTGRETQYF | TGTGCCAGCAGCTCGACAGGTCGAGAGACCCAGTACTTC
once | NA | TRBJ2-1 | TRBV5-1 | CASSIHNNEQFF | TGCGCCAGCAGCATCCACAACAATGAGCAGTTCTTC
few | TRBD1 | TRBJ1-2 | TRBV2 | CASSLTTGDESYTF | TGTGCCAGCAGCCTCACCACAGGGGACGAGAGCTACACCTTC
NA | NA | TRBJ2-2 | TRBV11-3 | CASSRKFSNTGELFF | TGTGCCAGCAGCCGCAAATTCTCGAACACCGGGGAGCTGTTTTTT
once | NA | TRBJ1-2 | TRBV7-2 | CASSPGEKPNYGYTF | TGTGCCAGCAGTCCCGGGGAAAAGCCCAACTATGGCTACACCTTC
NA | TRBD1 | TRBJ1-2 | TRBV20-1 | CSATGQGYTF | TGCAGTGCGACAGGGCAAGGCTACACCTTC
NA | NA | TRBJ2-7 | TRBV30 | CAWSLDTNYEQYF | TGTGCCTGGAGTTTGGACACCAACTACGAGCAGTACTTC
NA | NA | TRBJ1-1 | TRBV7-9 | CASSLEGFTEAFF | TGTGCCAGCAGCCTGGAGGGATTCACTGAAGCTTTCTTT
NA | TRBD2 | TRBJ2-3 | TRBV7-9 | CASSTGLAGVMDTQYF | TGTGCCAGCAGCACCGGACTAGCGGGAGTTATGGATACGCAGTATTTT
NA | NA | TRBJ1-2 | TRBV2 | CASSALTGNYGYTF | TGTGCCAGCAGTGCCCTAACAGGGAACTATGGCTACACCTTC
NA | NA | TRBJ2-1 | TRBV4-2 | CASSQVRGLRETYNEQFF | TGTGCCAGCAGCCAAGTAAGGGGTTTAAGGGAAACCTACAATGAGCAGTTCTTC
NA | TRBD1 | TRBJ1-5 | TRBV2 | CASTPGRGNQPQHF | TGTGCCAGCACCCCGGGCAGGGGGAACCAGCCCCAGCATTTT
NA | NA | TRBJ1-4 | TRBV7-9 | CASSLGRTVNNEKLFF | TGTGCCAGCAGCTTAGGTCGCACAGTAAATAATGAAAAACTGTTTTTT
NA | NA | TRBJ2-4 | TRBV6-5 | CASKRAQYF | TGTGCCAGCAAGCGAGCTCAGTACTTC
NA | TRBD1 | TRBJ2-7 | TRBV30 | CAWMGTGDYEQYF | TGTGCCTGGATGGGGACAGGGGACTACGAGCAGTACTTC
NA | TRBD2 | TRBJ2-1 | TRBV5-1 | CASSLTSGGRYEQFF | TGCGCCAGCAGCCTGACTAGCGGGGGGAGGTATGAGCAGTTCTTC
once | TRBD1 | TRBJ2-3 | TRBV4-3 | CASSQEWTGTGGNTQYF | TGCGCCAGCAGCCAAGAATGGACAGGAACGGGCGGCAATACGCAGTATTTT
NA | NA | TRBJ2-1 | TRBV10-3 | CASYNTQEEGNNEQFF | TGTGCCAGCTACAATACTCAGGAGGAGGGTAACAATGAGCAGTTCTTC
once | NA | TRBJ1-5 | TRBV28 | CASSAQSTIKPQHF | TGTGCCAGCAGTGCACAGTCCACGATCAAACCCCAGCATTTT
NA | NA | TRBJ1-3 | TRBV28 | CASSSFGISGNTIYF | TGTGCCAGCAGTTCCTTCGGGATCTCTGGAAACACCATATATTTT
NA | NA | TRBJ1-1 | TRBV7-9 | CASSFEDRLFTEAFF | TGTGCCAGCAGCTTCGAAGACAGGCTTTTCACTGAAGCTTTCTTT
NA | NA | TRBJ1-5 | TRBV6-1 | CASSELGAGTQPQHF | TGTGCCAGCAGTGAACTGGGGGCAGGGACTCAGCCCCAGCATTTT
NA | NA | TRBJ2-3 | TRBV7-3 | CASSFGTDTQYF | TGTGCCAGCAGCTTTGGGACAGATACGCAGTATTTT